These T cell receptor beta chains were read from a single sample in a study of blood T cells in healthy people across ages. Via MiXCR, TCRdb re-called the 5' RACE reads, giving one row per CDR3 protein. The sample lists roughly 2 million distinct CDR3 sequences, 40% to 55% occurring once. Sequencing input: blood. Every receptor here comes from a woman in her thirties or forties in good health. Both conserved end residues are part of each CDR3. Expanded clones get a size class; other rows say once, few or many, or leave the size out.

V gene	clone size	CDR3 length	J gene	CDR3 protein
TRBV9	NA	16	TRBJ2-3	CASRTGLAGATDTQYF
TRBV7-2	NA	14	TRBJ2-6	CANSFSSGANVLTF
TRBV7-2	NA	16	TRBJ2-1	CASSKHPGRTANEQFF
TRBV28	NA	15	TRBJ2-6	CASSWGVAGANVLTF
TRBV19	NA	15	TRBJ1-1	CASSIMEYVGTEAFF
TRBV2	NA	17	TRBJ2-7	CASSEIILGQGTYEQYF
TRBV20-1	few	14	TRBJ2-6	CSARDRNGANVLTF
TRBV7-2	NA	14	NA	CASSSDQSGSEQYF
TRBV9	many	15	TRBJ2-5	CASSVGTGGSETQYF
TRBV28	NA	15	TRBJ2-7	CASSLYRASSYEQYF
TRBV7-2	NA	15	TRBJ1-6	CASSLVSNNNSPLHF
TRBV18	NA	13	TRBJ2-1	CASSTQGDNEQFF
TRBV7-8	few	16	TRBJ1-2	CASSPNTGGSNYGYTF
TRBV11-2	NA	15	TRBJ1-2	CASSTFGIQRYGYTF
TRBV11-2	NA	16	TRBJ2-1	CASSLPRGGLGLEQFF
TRBV27	NA	17	TRBJ1-2	CASSLSGGGQLLYGYTF
TRBV7-3	NA	16	TRBJ2-5	CASSISGTGFQETQYF
TRBV7-9	few	13	TRBJ2-4	CASTNRGRHIQYF
TRBV27	NA	14	TRBJ2-1	CAVEPRGEHNEQFF
TRBV5-1	NA	14	TRBJ1-1	CASSLDPRNTEAFF
TRBV5-6	NA	16	TRBJ2-1	CASSSTWDSRTSEQFF
TRBV6-5	NA	15	TRBJ2-3	CASRGPRRGTDTQYF
TRBV6-2/TRBV6-3	NA	16	TRBJ2-1	CASSTTHSGAYNEQFF
TRBV6-2/TRBV6-3	few	14	TRBJ2-7	CASRRGGSTYEQYF
TRBV10-3	few	12	TRBJ2-1	CAIAGGGNEQFF
TRBV15	few	15	NA	CATSRDRQGLGTQYF
TRBV5-1	NA	16	TRBJ2-7	CASSPQLAGATYEQYF
TRBV9	NA	16	TRBJ2-4	CASSVQRDISKNIQYF
TRBV3-1	few	13	TRBJ2-7	CASRGTGYHEQYF
TRBV20-1	NA	13	TRBJ2-3	CSAPLGAVDTQYF
TRBV4-2	once	16	TRBJ2-1	CASSQEPSGVYNEQFF
TRBV14	NA	15	TRBJ2-6	CASSQWGTEANVLTF
TRBV3-1	few	13	TRBJ1-6	CASSADRDSPLHF
TRBV29-1	NA	13	TRBJ2-3	CSGTMVGTDTQYF
TRBV11-2	once	16	TRBJ2-7	CASSLEFQTDSYEQYF
TRBV5-1	NA	16	TRBJ2-3	CASSLAPMGKTDTQYF
TRBV20-1	NA	12	NA	CSAGSPDTEQYF
TRBV5-1	few	13	TRBJ1-2	CASSLSPVYGYTF